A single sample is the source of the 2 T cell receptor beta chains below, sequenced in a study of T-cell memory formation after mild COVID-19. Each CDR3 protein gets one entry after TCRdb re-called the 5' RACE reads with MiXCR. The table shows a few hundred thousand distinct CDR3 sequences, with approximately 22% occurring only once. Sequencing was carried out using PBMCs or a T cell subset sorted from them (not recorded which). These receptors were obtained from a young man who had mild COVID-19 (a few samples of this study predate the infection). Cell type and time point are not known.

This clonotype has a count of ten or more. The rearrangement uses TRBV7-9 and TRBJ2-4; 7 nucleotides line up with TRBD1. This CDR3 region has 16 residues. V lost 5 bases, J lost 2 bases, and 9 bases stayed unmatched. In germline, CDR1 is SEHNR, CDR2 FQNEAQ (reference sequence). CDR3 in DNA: TGTGCCAGCAGCCACGGACAGGTCCTAACCAAAAACATTCAGTACTTC. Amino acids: CASSHGQVLTKNIQYF.

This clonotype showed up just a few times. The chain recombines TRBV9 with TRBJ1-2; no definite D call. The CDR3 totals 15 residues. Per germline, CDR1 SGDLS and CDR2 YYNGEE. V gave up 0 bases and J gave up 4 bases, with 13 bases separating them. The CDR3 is CASSVGVLPFYGYTF. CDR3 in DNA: TGTGCCAGCAGCGTAGGGGTCTTACCCTTCTATGGCTACACCTTC.